The subject of this entry is one T cell receptor beta chain. Profiled with immunoSEQ multiplex PCR; TCRdb holds only in-frame clones, not every one. The data show 53,000 or so clones, 65% to 85% seen once. The V end lost 4 bases, the J end lost 0 bases, and 9 bases lay between the germline ends. CDR3 length: 13 residues. CDR1 SQVTM and CDR2 ANQGSEA come from the germline V gene. The sample originates from a study of blood T cell repertoires in COVID-19. The sequencing sample was made of peripheral blood. The clonotype comes from a man between 70 and 80 years old with active or convalescent COVID-19. V usage is TRBV29-1 and J usage is TRBJ1-1; unclear D gene. Written as DNA, the CDR3 is TGCAGCGTTGCACAGCTAATGAACACTGAAGCTTTCTTT. Translated: CSVAQLMNTEAFF.